This paragraph reports one TCR beta chain. The sample originates from a study of blood T cell repertoires in COVID-19. Only in-frame clones appear in the TCRdb table, and some are missing; sequencing was by immunoSEQ multiplex PCR. The table records roughly 200,000 clones, 80% to 90% of them present only once. The CDR3 consists of 15 residues. The V gene lost 3 bases and the J gene lost 8 bases, with 17 bases spanning the gap. Germline assignment: CDR1 MNHEY and CDR2 SMNVEV (reference sequence). This clonotype was obtained from a man aged 55 to 70 with acute or convalescent COVID-19. The chain couples TRBV27 to TRBJ2-1; tentative D call: TRBD2 (6 bases). Input material: peripheral blood. The CDR3 sequence: CASSFPMAGQDEQFF. The CDR3 nucleotides read TGTGCCAGCAGTTTCCCCATGGCGGGGCAAGATGAGCAGTTCTTC.